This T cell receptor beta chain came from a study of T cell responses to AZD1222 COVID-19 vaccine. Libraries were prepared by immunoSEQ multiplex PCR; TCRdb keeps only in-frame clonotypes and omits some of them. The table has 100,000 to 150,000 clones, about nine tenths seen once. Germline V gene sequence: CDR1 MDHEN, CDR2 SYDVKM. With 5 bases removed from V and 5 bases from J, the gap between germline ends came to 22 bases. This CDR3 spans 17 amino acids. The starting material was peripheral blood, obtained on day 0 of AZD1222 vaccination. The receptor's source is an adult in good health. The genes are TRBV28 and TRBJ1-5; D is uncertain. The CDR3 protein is CASSTTGRKRDDQPQHF. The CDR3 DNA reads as TGTGCCAGCAGTACAACGGGCCGAAAGCGGGATGATCAGCCCCAGCATTTT.